The 29 T cell receptor beta chains given below trace back to one sample, sequenced in a study of OX40 agonist ivuxolimab in advanced cancers. Method: immunoSEQ multiplex PCR; TCRdb's copy keeps in-frame clones and lacks some. The sample consists of some 70,000 clones, 75% to 85% of them appearing once. Source: CD4+ or CD8+ T cells sorted from blood, taken in a trial of the OX40 agonist ivuxolimab. The origin of the receptors is an adult with an advanced solid tumor such as melanoma, head and neck, liver or kidney cancer.

This chain connects TRBV7-2 to TRBJ2-5; D gene uncertain. This CDR3 has 13 residues. The V gene's germline CDR1 is SGHTA and CDR2 FQGNSA. V lost 2 bases, J lost 5 bases, and 9 bases lay in between. CDR3 DNA: TGTGCCAGCAGCTTATTTTTTACGGAGACCCAGTACTTC. Encoded protein: CASSLFFTETQYF.

A few counts support this clone. The chain uses TRBV7-9 and TRBJ1-5; D remains unclear. The ends were cut back, 1 base at V and 4 bases at J, with 11 bases in the middle. The CDR3 spans 15 residues. Per the germline V gene, CDR1 is SEHNR and CDR2 is FQNEAQ (reference sequence). CDR3 amino acids: CASSLVQLGNQPQHF. In DNA, the CDR3 is TGTGCCAGCAGCTTAGTGCAGCTTGGGAATCAGCCCCAGCATTTT.

The rearrangement uses TRBV28 and TRBJ1-1; maybe TRBD1 (6 bases). This CDR3 is built from 14 residues. The V end was cut by 6 bases, the J end by 1 base, with 12 bases between. CDR1 is MDHEN and CDR2 is SYDVKM in the germline V gene. CDR3 sequence reads: CASRSGTSNTEAFF. The CDR3 region has the DNA TGTGCCAGCAGGTCCGGGACATCGAACACTGAAGCTTTCTTT.

This chain joins TRBV25-1 and TRBJ1-3, with D unclear. The CDR3 is made up of 11 amino acids. CDR1 and CDR2 (germline): MGHDK, SYGVNS. Trimming took 4 bases from V and 8 from J, leaving 6 bases between them. The CDR3: CASSVHDTIYF. In DNA form, the CDR3 reads TGTGCCAGCAGTGTGCATGACACCATATATTTT.

This sequence joins TRBV6-6 and TRBJ1-2; D may be TRBD1 (5 bases). V was cut by 0 bases and J by 4 bases, with 9 bases left in between. Germline V gene lookup returns CDR1 MNHNY and CDR2 SVGAGI (reference sequence). This CDR3 is built from 14 residues. The CDR3 coding sequence is TGTGCCAGCAGTTACTCGGGGGAGGGCTATGGCTACACCTTC. It yields the protein CASSYSGEGYGYTF.

V gene TRBV30 combines with J gene TRBJ1-4; 7 positions match TRBD1. Germline lookup yields CDR1 GTSNPN and CDR2 SVGIG (reference sequence). The length of the CDR3 is 13 residues. V was clipped by 4 bases and J by 8 bases; unmatched bases: 7. The CDR3 DNA reads as TGTGCCTGGACTGGACAGGCGGCCGAAAAACTGTTTTTT. This translates into CAWTGQAAEKLFF.

This clone was observed a handful of times. The V call is TRBV27, the J call TRBJ2-3, with D possibly being TRBD1 (6 bases). CDR3 length equals 14 residues. V lost 4 bases, J lost 4 bases, and 12 bases lay in between. Germline loops: CDR1 MNHEY, CDR2 SMNVEV (reference sequence). CDR3 in amino acids: CASSSTGLSDTQYF. DNA of the CDR3: TGTGCCAGCAGTTCAACAGGGTTATCAGATACGCAGTATTTT.

The V gene is TRBV29-1, the J gene TRBJ2-1; no reliable D call. Looked up from germline, CDR1 is SQVTM and CDR2 is ANQGSEA. The CDR3 sequence is 14 residues long. Trimming removed 3 bases at V and 8 bases at J, with 17 bases between. The CDR3 coding sequence is TGCAGCGTTGATTCCGAGGATAGTGTTGATGAGCAGTTCTTC. It specifies CSVDSEDSVDEQFF.

The chain couples TRBV7-2 to TRBJ1-3, with D possibly matching TRBD1 (5 bases). The CDR3 is 17 amino acids. The germline CDR1 and CDR2 sequences are SGHTA and FQGNSA. The V gene lost 0 bases and the J gene lost 2 bases, with 14 bases spanning the gap. The CDR3 region is CASSLAFAGSPGNTIYF. As DNA, the CDR3 is TGTGCCAGCAGCTTAGCCTTTGCAGGGAGTCCTGGAAACACCATATATTTT.

V gene TRBV9 combines with J gene TRBJ1-4; a possible D gene is TRBD1 (6 bases). V was shortened by 0 bases and J by 8 bases, with 20 bases between the two germline ends. This CDR3 region has 17 residues. Germline V gene sequence: CDR1 SGDLS, CDR2 YYNGEE. The CDR3: CASSVGDDGGRSEKLFF. CDR3 sequence (DNA): TGTGCCAGCAGCGTAGGAGATGACGGGGGCCGGTCCGAAAAACTGTTTTTT.

This rearrangement joins TRBV5-1 to TRBJ2-3, with D tentatively TRBD1 (5 bases). V lost 2 bases and J 3 bases, leaving 13 bases between the germline ends. Germline CDR1 reads SGHRS; CDR2 reads YFSETQ. The CDR3 runs 15 residues. The CDR3 DNA is TGCGCCAGCAGCTTACAGGACCCTTTAACAGATACGCAGTATTTT. It is translated as CASSLQDPLTDTQYF.

V usage is TRBV28 and J usage is TRBJ2-1; 10 nucleotides match TRBD2. Germline loops: CDR1 MDHEN, CDR2 SYDVKM. This CDR3 is 16 amino acids long. After removal of 6 bases from V and 4 bases from J, the junction contained 9 bases not matched to a gene. CDR3: CASSPSGTSEYNEQFF. The CDR3 region has the DNA TGTGCCAGCAGCCCCTCCGGGACTAGCGAGTACAATGAGCAGTTCTTC.

The table lists this clone with a few counts. The V call is TRBV19, the J call TRBJ1-5; D remains ambiguous. Germline V CDR1 and CDR2: LNHDA, SQIVND (reference sequence). This CDR3 is built from 13 residues. Trimming left V 3 bases short and J 3 bases short, with 6 bases between. The CDR3 DNA follows: TGTGCCAGTAGTATCGGCGTCAATCAGCCCCAGCATTTT. Its protein product is CASSIGVNQPQHF.

The chain links TRBV19 to TRBJ1-2; 8 bases map to TRBD1. The CDR3 totals 15 residues. Per the germline V gene, CDR1 is LNHDA and CDR2 is SQIVND (reference sequence). The V and J ends lost 6 bases and 5 bases, in that order; junction bases with no gene match: 11. The CDR3: CASSDRGQGSYGYTF. CDR3 bases: TGTGCCAGTAGCGACCGTGGACAGGGTAGTTATGGCTACACCTTC.

Concerning this clone: The same CDR3 is also encoded by other DNA sequences in this sample. The genes are TRBV14 and TRBJ1-3, with D hard to call. The CDR3 contains 16 residues. Germline CDR1 is SGHDN and CDR2 is FVKESK. V lost 0 bases and J 0 bases, leaving 9 bases between the germline ends. The CDR3 sequence is CASSQERLYSGNTIYF. DNA of the CDR3: TGTGCCAGCAGCCAAGAACGGCTATACTCTGGAAACACCATATATTTT. Full variable domain (outside the CDR3, taken from reference TRBV14 and TRBJ1-3): EAGVTQFPSHSVIEKGQTVTLRCDPISGHDNLYWYRRVMGKEIKFLLHFVKESKQDESGMPNNRFLAERTGGTYSTLKVQPAELEDSGVYFCASSQERLYSGNTIYFGEGSWLTVV.

The DNA of the CDR3 is TGTGCCAGCAGTCCCCTGGCAGGGTTTGCAAGCTCCTACAATGAGCAGTTCTTC. Translation: CASSPLAGFASSYNEQFF. J is TRBJ2-1 and V is TRBV25-1; weak D call: TRBD1 (5 bases). Germline V gene sequence: CDR1 MGHDK, CDR2 SYGVNS. The CDR3 length is 18 residues. Deletions cut 5 bases from V and 0 bases from J, with 20 bases between.

V gene TRBV30 combines with J gene TRBJ1-1; D is unresolved. Germline V CDR1 and CDR2: GTSNPN, SVGIG (reference sequence). The V gene lost 5 bases and the J gene lost 2 bases, with 6 bases spanning the gap. CDR3 size: 11 residues. In DNA form, the CDR3 reads TGTGCCTGGGACTTAAACACTGAAGCTTTCTTT. It yields the protein CAWDLNTEAFF.

The chain recombines TRBV5-6 with TRBJ2-7, with D tentatively TRBD2 (5 bases). Germline V gives CDR1 SGHDT, CDR2 YYEEEE. Between the trimmed V and J ends, which lost 4 bases and 0 bases, there was a span of 8 bases. The CDR3 covers 13 residues. CDR3 nucleotides: TGTGCCAGCAGCAAAGGAGGCTCCTACGAGCAGTACTTC. This gives the protein CASSKGGSYEQYF.

The chain joins TRBV5-6 to TRBJ1-1; D unclear. The CDR3 length is 12 residues. The V gene's germline CDR1 is SGHDT and CDR2 YYEEEE. The V end lost 0 bases, the J end lost 11 bases, and 11 bases lay between the germline ends. The CDR3 protein is CASSLEGRSAFF. The CDR3 DNA reads TGTGCCAGCAGCTTGGAGGGTCGGAGCGCTTTCTTT. Full variable domain (rest looked up from reference TRBV5-6 and TRBJ1-1): DAGVTQSPTHLIKTRGQQVTLRCSPKSGHDTVSWYQQALGQGPQFIFQYYEEEERQRGNFPDRFSGHQFPNYSSELNVNALLLGDSALYLCASSLEGRSAFFGQGTRLTVV.

CDR3 amino acids: CASSKKRQALKETQYF. For the CDR3, the DNA is TGTGCCAGCAGCAAAAAGAGACAGGCCTTGAAAGAGACCCAGTACTTC. The rearrangement uses TRBV21-1 and TRBJ2-5; the table's D call of TRBD1 was not tested on the DNA. TRBV21-1 is assigned pseudogene status. This CDR3 spans 16 amino acids.

Within the sample, this clone is medium-sized. V and J are TRBV19 and TRBJ1-5, with D hard to call. The germline V gene has CDR1 LNHDA and CDR2 SQIVND (reference sequence). Trimming cost V 4 bases and J 2 bases, with 9 bases left between them. The CDR3 contains 14 residues. CDR3 loop: CASSKGPGNQPQHF. CDR3 DNA sequence: TGTGCCAGTAGTAAGGGCCCCGGCAATCAGCCCCAGCATTTT.

This clone was observed a single time. This rearrangement joins TRBV9 to TRBJ1-3, with 7 bases matching TRBD1. Trimming at V came to 3 bases and at J to 2 bases, leaving 11 bases not matched to a gene. The germline gives CDR1 SGDLS, CDR2 YYNGEE. The CDR3 runs 17 residues. The CDR3 DNA is TGTGCCAGCAGCGCCCGTGCACAGGGGAACACTGGAAACACCATATATTTT. Translated, it gives CASSARAQGNTGNTIYF.

The chain carries TRBV2 and TRBJ2-1, with TRBD2 as a possible D gene (6 bases). Trimming shortened V by 3 bases and J by 1 base, and 10 bases separated the two germline ends. Germline CDR1 reads SNHLY; CDR2 reads FYNNEI. The CDR3 length is 15 residues. CDR3 nucleotide sequence: TGTGCCAGCAGTGAGGGCGGGGTGTCCTACAATGAGCAGTTCTTC. Translation: CASSEGGVSYNEQFF.

V gene TRBV9 combines with J gene TRBJ2-1, with D possibly TRBD2 on 5 matching bases. The CDR3 loop spans 15 amino acids. Trimming removed 4 bases at V and 0 bases at J, with 11 bases between. The V gene's germline CDR1 is SGDLS and CDR2 YYNGEE. CDR3 DNA: TGTGCCAGCAGCCCCCGGGGTAGCTCCTACAATGAGCAGTTCTTC. Amino acids: CASSPRGSSYNEQFF. Looking up the rest from reference TRBV9 and TRBJ2-1 gives the full variable domain: DSGVTQTPKHLITATGQRVTLRCSPRSGDLSVYWYQQSLDQGLQFLIQYYNGEERAKGNILERFSAQQFPDLHSELNLSSLELGDSALYFCASSPRGSSYNEQFFGPGTRLTVL.

The rearrangement links TRBV27 to TRBJ2-1; 7 nucleotides align to TRBD1. The CDR3 is made up of 13 amino acids. CDR1 and CDR2 from the germline V gene are MNHEY and SMNVEV (reference sequence). J lost 8 bases, V lost 7 bases, and 8 bases had no gene match. The CDR3 bases are TGTGCCAGCACTAAGACAGGGCTGGATGAGCAGTTCTTC. Translation: CASTKTGLDEQFF.

Here the CDR3 reads CASSEAWREGPSSYNEQFF. Written as DNA, the CDR3 is TGTGCCAGCAGTGAAGCGTGGCGGGAGGGCCCAAGCTCCTACAATGAGCAGTTCTTC. The chain uses TRBV2 and TRBJ2-1; 9 bases are shared with TRBD2. The germline V gene has CDR1 SNHLY and CDR2 FYNNEI. Trimming at V came to 0 bases and at J to 0 bases, leaving 9 bases not matched to a gene. This CDR3 comprises 19 residues.

The V call is TRBV7-9, the J call TRBJ1-1; D is unresolved. V lost 4 bases, J lost 1 base, and 7 bases lay in between. The CDR3 is 13 residues long. CDR1 is SEHNR and CDR2 is FQNEAQ in the germline V gene (reference sequence). The CDR3 coding sequence is TGTGCCAGCAGCTCAACATCGAACACTGAAGCTTTCTTT. This gives the protein CASSSTSNTEAFF.

This chain joins TRBV30 and TRBJ2-5; 9 nucleotides agree with TRBD2. Germline CDR1 is GTSNPN and CDR2 is SVGIG (reference sequence). The J segment lost 5 bases and the V segment lost 3 bases, leaving 7 bases of the junction unmatched. The CDR3 consists of 14 residues. CDR3 amino acids: CAWRGAGGRETQYF. DNA for the CDR3: TGTGCCTGGAGAGGAGCGGGAGGACGGGAGACCCAGTACTTC.

The chain uses TRBV5-4 and TRBJ2-7, with no clear D. The CDR3 sequence is 12 residues long. Trimming pared 3 bases from V and 3 bases from J, leaving 7 bases between. CDR1 and CDR2 from the germline V gene are SGHNT and YYREEE (reference sequence). The CDR3 region has the DNA TGTGCCAGCAGCTGGGGTAACTACGAGCAGTACGTC. Translated, it gives CASSWGNYEQYV.